Given below is one T cell receptor beta chain in context. With 2 bases clipped from V and 0 bases from J, the junction kept 8 bases outside the gene matches. The germline V gene has CDR1 SGDLS and CDR2 YYNGEE. CDR3 length: 17 residues. Sample time point: after trial treatment. The treatment denotes: LDRT plus nivolumab, ipilimumab, low-dose cyclophosphamide and aspirin (RACIN trial). Amplification of TCRs used a constant-region primer and V-primer adapter for roughly 22 PCR cycles. TCRdb itself ran the reads through MiXCR, one entry per CDR3 protein. The sample lists some 52,000 distinct CDR3 sequences; approximately 33% were seen once. The data derive from a study of low-dose radiotherapy and immunotherapy resistance in tumors. The overall study: Patients took 300 mg oral aspirin daily for four cycles from cycle 1 day 1. cDNA synthesis used a TRAV/TRBV-specific primer set for both chains.

The sequencing used PBMCs, collected after low-dose radiotherapy plus immunotherapy. The TCR comes from a male donor with rectosigmoid adenocarcinoma. The chain recombines TRBV9 with TRBJ2-1; 7 bases map to TRBD2. The CDR3 DNA sequence: TGTGCCAGCAGCGTTGGCGGGGGTTCCAGCTCCTACAATGAGCAGTTCTTC. Amino acid sequence: CASSVGGGSSSYNEQFF.